This T cell receptor (beta chain) was recorded in a study of CD8 T cells in Susac syndrome. Reverse transcription used roughly 0.5 to 1 ug RNA and random hexamers. One entry per CDR3 protein results from TCRdb running MiXCR on the immunoSEQ multiplex PCR reads. The sample records more than 200,000 distinct CDR3 sequences, about 94% being singletons. CDR1 and CDR2 from the germline V gene are MNHEY and SVGAGI. CDR3 length equals 16 residues. V dropped 5 bases and J dropped 7 bases, with 21 bases sitting between them. The chain carries TRBV6-5 and TRBJ2-1, with TRBD1 as a possible D gene (6 bases). The sequence was collected from a human donor with multiple sclerosis. Specimen: CD4+ T cells from PBMCs. The CDR3 nucleotides read TGTGCCAGCAGTCACCGAACAGGGTGGGATGGAAATGAGCAGTTCTTC. Translating gives CASSHRTGWDGNEQFF.